The 23 T cell receptor beta chains presented below share a single source sample, sequenced in a study of blood T cell repertoires in COVID-19. Libraries were prepared by immunoSEQ multiplex PCR; TCRdb keeps only in-frame clonotypes and omits some of them. The sample has under 200,000 clones; roughly 82% are singletons. Sample: PBMCs or T cells enriched from blood (not recorded which). The receptors here all came from a woman aged 55-75 years with acute COVID-19.

CDR3: CATSRDQIGQGSPKNIQYF. The CDR3 DNA reads as TGTGCCACCAGCAGAGATCAGATAGGACAGGGGTCTCCCAAAAACATTCAGTACTTC. The chain uses TRBV15 and TRBJ2-4; 9 positions agree with TRBD1. Germline lookup yields CDR1 LNHNV and CDR2 YYDKDF (reference sequence). This CDR3 has 19 amino acids. The V gene end was trimmed by 0 bases and the J gene end by 2 bases; junction bases not matched to a gene: 11.

The chain couples TRBV18 to TRBJ1-1; unclear D gene. The V and J ends lost 0 bases and 6 bases respectively, with 14 bases between them. The CDR3 totals 15 residues. Germline V lookup: CDR1 KGHSH, CDR2 LQKENI. The CDR3 nucleotides are TGTGCCAGCTCACCACCAGAGCGCCGATCCGCTGAAGCTTTCTTT. Translated, it gives CASSPPERRSAEAFF. The full variable domain, its missing parts supplied by reference TRBV18 and TRBJ1-1, is NAGVMQNPRHLVRRRGQEARLRCSPMKGHSHVYWYRQLPEEGLKFMVYLQKENIIDESGMPKERFSAEFPKEGPSILRIQQVVRGDSAAYFCASSPPERRSAEAFFGQGTRLTVV.

V gene TRBV6-5 combines with J gene TRBJ1-1; TRBD1 matches 9 bases. Losses at the gene ends were 6 bases for V and 4 bases for J; bases not matched to a gene: 9. The CDR3 extends over 15 amino acids. The germline CDR1 and CDR2 sequences are MNHEY and SVGAGI. The CDR3 region is CASSPAGTGPTEAFF. Written as DNA, the CDR3 is TGTGCCAGCAGCCCCGCCGGGACAGGGCCCACTGAAGCTTTCTTT.

The genes are TRBV18 and TRBJ1-2; D is undetermined. Trimming took 5 bases from V and 1 from J, leaving 11 bases between them. Germline CDR1 reads KGHSH; CDR2 reads LQKENI. The CDR3 extends over 14 amino acids. In nucleotides, the CDR3 is TGTGCCAGCTCATCTGGACTGATTAACTATGGCTACACCTTC. It specifies CASSSGLINYGYTF.

The rearrangement links TRBV30 to TRBJ2-1; a weak D match, TRBD1 (6 bases). The CDR3 totals 12 residues. V was cut by 1 base and J by 15 bases, with 16 bases left in between. CDR1 GTSNPN and CDR2 SVGIG come from the germline V gene (reference sequence). This CDR3 is CAWSGMDRQVFF. The CDR3 nucleotides are TGTGCCTGGAGTGGAATGGACAGACAGGTGTTCTTC. Drawing the rest from reference TRBV30 and TRBJ2-1, the complete variable domain is SQTIHQWPATLVQPVGSPLSLECTVEGTSNPNLYWYRQAAGRGLQLLFYSVGIGQISSEVPQNLSASRPQDRQFILSSKKLLLSDSGFYLCAWSGMDRQVFFGPGTRLTVL.

The V call is TRBV14, the J call TRBJ2-5, with unresolved D. The CDR3 extends over 13 amino acids. In germline, CDR1 is SGHDN, CDR2 FVKESK. Trimming took off 1 base at V and 4 bases at J, with 7 bases between the two ends. The CDR3 loop reads CASSQGGRETQYF. CDR3 sequence (DNA): TGTGCCAGCAGCCAAGGCGGCCGAGAGACCCAGTACTTC.

The J gene is TRBJ1-4, the V gene TRBV5-1, with TRBD1 identical over 8 bases. After removal of 4 bases from V and 5 bases from J, the junction contained 4 bases not matched to a gene. CDR3 length: 14 residues. Germline CDR1 reads SGHRS; CDR2 reads YFSETQ. The DNA of the CDR3 is TGCGCCAGCAGCCCGGGACAGGAAAATGAAAAACTGTTTTTT. It encodes CASSPGQENEKLFF. Full variable domain (missing parts from reference TRBV5-1 and TRBJ1-4): KAGVTQTPRYLIKTRGQQVTLSCSPISGHRSVSWYQQTPGQGLQFLFEYFSETQRNKGNFPGRFSGRQFSNSRSEMNVSTLELGDSALYLCASSPGQENEKLFFGSGTQLSVL.

The V and J genes are TRBV9 and TRBJ2-3; D is uncertain. The V end was cut by 0 bases, the J end by 4 bases, with 12 bases between. The CDR3 is 15 amino acids. Germline assignment: CDR1 SGDLS and CDR2 YYNGEE. The chain's CDR3 is CASSVVVSGPDTQYF. CDR3 DNA: TGTGCCAGCAGCGTAGTTGTTAGTGGGCCAGATACGCAGTATTTT.

The rearrangement uses TRBV6-1 and TRBJ2-5; D may be TRBD1 (6 bases). The V gene lost 2 bases and the J gene lost 5 bases, with 9 bases spanning the gap. CDR1 MNHNS and CDR2 SASEGT come from the germline V gene. The CDR3 runs to 13 residues. The CDR3: CASSEHRVETQYF. The CDR3 DNA sequence: TGTGCCAGCAGTGAACACAGGGTGGAGACCCAGTACTTC.

The chain recombines TRBV30 with TRBJ2-2, with TRBD1 matching over 8 bases. V gave up 8 bases and J gave up 2 bases; unmatched junction bases: 16. CDR3 size: 17 residues. The V gene's germline CDR1 is GTSNPN and CDR2 SVGIG (reference sequence). CDR3 loop: CARRQGKASTNTGELFF. As DNA, the CDR3 is TGTGCCCGGCGACAGGGGAAGGCCTCAACAAACACCGGGGAGCTGTTTTTT. The full variable domain, rest sourced from reference TRBV30 and TRBJ2-2, is SQTIHQWPATLVQPVGSPLSLECTVEGTSNPNLYWYRQAAGRGLQLLFYSVGIGQISSEVPQNLSASRPQDRQFILSSKKLLLSDSGFYLCARRQGKASTNTGELFFGEGSRLTVL.

The chain employs TRBV30 and TRBJ1-4, with D possibly TRBD1 on 6 matching bases. This CDR3 region has 14 residues. Trimming left V 3 bases short and J 6 bases short, with 14 bases between. Looked up from germline, CDR1 is GTSNPN and CDR2 is SVGIG (reference sequence). CDR3 loop: CAWSLQGYDEKLFF. DNA of the CDR3: TGTGCCTGGAGCCTTCAGGGGTACGATGAAAAACTGTTTTTT.

The chain links TRBV10-2 to TRBJ2-7, with 8 bases lining up with TRBD1. V shed 6 bases, J shed 2 bases, and the junction held 6 bases outside the gene matches. The CDR3 has 14 amino acids. The germline V gene encodes CDR1 WSHSY and CDR2 SAAADI. The CDR3 DNA sequence: TGCGCCAGCAGCCCGCAACAGGGGGCCTACGAGCAGTACTTC. This gives the protein CASSPQQGAYEQYF.

In DNA, the CDR3 is TGTGCCTGGATAGCGGGAGCGGGGTACGAGCAGTACTTC. Its protein product is CAWIAGAGYEQYF. V usage is TRBV30 and J usage is TRBJ2-7; 9 bases fit TRBD2. The CDR3 covers 13 residues. After removal of 4 bases from V and 4 bases from J, the junction contained 5 bases not matched to a gene. From germline, CDR1 is GTSNPN and CDR2 SVGIG (reference sequence).

The chain couples TRBV29-1 to TRBJ1-2; TRBD1 matches at 8 bases. This CDR3 region has 14 residues. Germline V gene data show CDR1 as SQVTM and CDR2 as ANQGSEA. J lost 3 bases, V lost 5 bases, and 8 bases had no gene match. CDR3 in DNA: TGCAGCGTTCTATCGACAGGGGTGGACTATGGCTACACCTTC. Translated, it gives CSVLSTGVDYGYTF.

This clone was detected a few times. The CDR3 DNA follows: TGTGCCAGCAGCTTATCAGGCGGGGTAGATTCACCCCTCCACTTT. Residues: CASSLSGGVDSPLHF. The chain combines TRBV7-2 with TRBJ1-6, with no clear D. Germline CDR1 and CDR2: SGHTA and FQGNSA. The CDR3 extends over 15 amino acids. Trimming pared 2 bases from V and 8 bases from J, leaving 13 bases between.

The chain uses TRBV19 and TRBJ1-2, with no clear D. Looked up from germline, CDR1 is LNHDA and CDR2 is SQIVND (reference sequence). Between the trimmed V and J ends, which lost 1 base and 6 bases, there was a span of 9 bases. The CDR3 runs 13 residues. The CDR3 region is CASSIAREHGYTF. The CDR3 nucleotides are TGTGCCAGTAGTATAGCAAGGGAGCATGGCTACACCTTC.

The chain carries TRBV15 and TRBJ1-3; D is uncertain. Per the germline V gene, CDR1 is LNHNV and CDR2 is YYDKDF (reference sequence). V shed 3 bases and J shed 2 bases, with 5 bases lying between them. This CDR3 has 13 amino acids. This CDR3 reads CATSSQTGNTIYF. The CDR3 coding sequence is TGTGCCACCAGCAGCCAAACTGGAAACACCATATATTTT.

The gene calls are TRBV12-3 or TRBV12-4 and TRBJ1-2; D is unresolved. V dropped 6 bases and J dropped 6 bases, with 14 bases sitting between them. The CDR3 extends over 13 amino acids. The CDR3 region is CASSTSPLNGYTF. In nucleotides, the CDR3 is TGTGCCAGCAGCACGAGCCCGCTGAATGGCTACACCTTC.

The chain recombines TRBV27 with TRBJ2-1; 7 nucleotides match TRBD1. This CDR3 has 14 amino acids. V gave up 5 bases and J gave up 7 bases; unmatched junction bases: 8. CDR1 is MNHEY, CDR2 SMNVEV, per germline (reference sequence). The CDR3 bases are TGTGCCAGCAGTCCCATCGAGGGGGCGAATGAGCAGTTCTTC. This encodes CASSPIEGANEQFF.

This chain connects TRBV6-1 to TRBJ1-2, with unresolved D. From germline, CDR1 is MNHNS and CDR2 SASEGT. V gave up 2 bases and J gave up 8 bases, with 24 bases separating them. The CDR3 extends over 17 amino acids. CDR3 amino acids: CASSERSLRAGTSGYTF. For the CDR3, the DNA is TGTGCCAGCAGTGAAAGGTCCCTCCGAGCAGGTACGAGCGGCTACACCTTC.

The chain employs TRBV4-1 and TRBJ2-7, with D unresolved. The V gene lost 1 base and the J gene lost 4 bases, with 2 bases spanning the gap. The CDR3 loop spans 11 amino acids. Germline CDR1 is MGHRA and CDR2 is YSYEKL. This CDR3 is CASSQVYEQYF. In nucleotides, the CDR3 is TGCGCCAGCAGCCAAGTATACGAGCAGTACTTC.

The chain links TRBV10-3 to TRBJ2-5, with a tentative D call TRBD1 (5 bases). V lost 10 bases and J 2 bases, leaving 20 bases between the germline ends. The CDR3 sequence is 15 residues long. CDR1 is ENHRY and CDR2 is SYGVKD in the germline V gene. CDR3 region: CATLPEADRQETQYF. CDR3 bases: TGTGCCACCCTCCCCGAGGCCGACAGACAAGAGACCCAGTACTTC.

This chain connects TRBV9 to TRBJ1-2, with TRBD1 as a possible D gene (5 bases). There are 15 residues in the CDR3. Germline values: CDR1 SGDLS, CDR2 YYNGEE. Between the trimmed V and J ends, which lost 0 bases and 3 bases, there was a span of 12 bases. The CDR3 DNA is TGTGCCAGCAGCGTAGGGGGACGGGGGGACTATGGCTACACCTTC. It encodes CASSVGGRGDYGYTF.